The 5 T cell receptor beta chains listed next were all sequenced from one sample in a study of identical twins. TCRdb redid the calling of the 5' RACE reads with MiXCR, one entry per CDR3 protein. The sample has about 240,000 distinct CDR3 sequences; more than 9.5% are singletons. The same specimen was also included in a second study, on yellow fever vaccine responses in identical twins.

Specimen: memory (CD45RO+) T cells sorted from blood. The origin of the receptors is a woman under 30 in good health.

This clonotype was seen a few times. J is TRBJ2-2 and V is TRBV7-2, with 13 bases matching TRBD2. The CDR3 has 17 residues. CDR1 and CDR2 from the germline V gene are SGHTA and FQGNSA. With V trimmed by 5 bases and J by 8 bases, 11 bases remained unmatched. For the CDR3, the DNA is TGTGCCAGCAGCATAACCCCGGGACTAGCGGGAAGGGGGGAGCTGTTTTTT. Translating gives CASSITPGLAGRGELFF. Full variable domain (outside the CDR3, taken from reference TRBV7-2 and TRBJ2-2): GAGVSQSPSNKVTEKGKDVELRCDPISGHTALYWYRQSLGQGLEFLIYFQGNSAPDKSGLPSDRFSAERTGGSVSTLTIQRTQQEDSAVYLCASSITPGLAGRGELFFGEGSRLTVL.

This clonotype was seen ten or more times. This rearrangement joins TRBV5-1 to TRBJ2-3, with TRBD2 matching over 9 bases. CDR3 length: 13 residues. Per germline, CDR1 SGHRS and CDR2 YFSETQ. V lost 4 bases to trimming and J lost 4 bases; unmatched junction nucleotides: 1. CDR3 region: CASSTSGPDTQYF. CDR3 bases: TGCGCCAGCAGCACTAGCGGGCCAGATACGCAGTATTTT.

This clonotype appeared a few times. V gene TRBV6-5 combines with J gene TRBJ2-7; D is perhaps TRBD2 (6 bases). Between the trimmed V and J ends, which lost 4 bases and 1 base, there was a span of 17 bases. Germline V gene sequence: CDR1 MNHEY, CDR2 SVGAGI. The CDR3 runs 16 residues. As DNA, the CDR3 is TGTGCCAGCAGTTCCCACGGGCGGGGAGAGTCCTACGAGCAGTACTTC. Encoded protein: CASSSHGRGESYEQYF.

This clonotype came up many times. CDR3 loop: CASSLAGGPETQYF. The DNA of the CDR3 is TGCGCCAGCAGCTTGGCGGGAGGGCCGGAGACCCAGTACTTC. The chain is built from TRBV5-1 and TRBJ2-5; 8 bases match TRBD2. Germline loops: CDR1 SGHRS, CDR2 YFSETQ. This CDR3 is built from 14 residues. V trimming: 0 bases; J trimming: 5 bases; junction bases outside the gene matches: 3.

CDR3 sequence (DNA): TGTGCTATAAGGGAACCAAATCACAAGGTATCAGGACAAGAGACCCAGTACTTC. Translated: CAIREPNHKVSGQETQYF. V gene TRBV7-7 combines with J gene TRBJ2-5; D remains unclear. The CDR3 sequence is 18 residues long. From germline, CDR1 is SSHAT and CDR2 FNYEAQ (reference sequence).